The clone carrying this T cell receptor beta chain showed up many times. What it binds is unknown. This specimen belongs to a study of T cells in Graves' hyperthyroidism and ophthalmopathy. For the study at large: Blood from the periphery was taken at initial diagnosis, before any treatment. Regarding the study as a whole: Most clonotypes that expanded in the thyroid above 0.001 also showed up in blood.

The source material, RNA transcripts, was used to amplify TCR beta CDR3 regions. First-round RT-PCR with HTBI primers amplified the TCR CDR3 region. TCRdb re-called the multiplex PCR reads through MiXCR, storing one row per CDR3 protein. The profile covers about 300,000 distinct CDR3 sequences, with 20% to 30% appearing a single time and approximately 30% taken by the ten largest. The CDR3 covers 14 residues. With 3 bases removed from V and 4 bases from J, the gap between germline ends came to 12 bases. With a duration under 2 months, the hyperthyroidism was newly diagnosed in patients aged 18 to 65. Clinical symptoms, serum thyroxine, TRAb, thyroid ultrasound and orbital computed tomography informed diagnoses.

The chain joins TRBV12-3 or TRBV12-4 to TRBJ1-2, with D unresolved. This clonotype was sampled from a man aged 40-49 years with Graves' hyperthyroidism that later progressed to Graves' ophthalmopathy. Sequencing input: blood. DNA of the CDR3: TGTGCCAGCAGTTTTAGTGACAACCGCTATGGCTACACCTTC. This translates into CASSFSDNRYGYTF.